One TCR beta chain is described in this entry. V was pared by 4 bases and J by 7 bases, with 25 bases between. Germline lookup yields CDR1 SGHTA and CDR2 FQGNSA. CDR3 length: 18 residues. The sample belongs to a study of memory CD4+ T cells and cytomegalovirus serostatus. Single viable CD3+CD4+CD8-CD45RO+ cells were sorted as the memory CD4+ T cells. The repertoire was sequenced with immunoSEQ multiplex PCR; TCRdb's copy has only in-frame clones and lacks some. The repertoire holds approximately 44,000 clones, about 79% seen once, with under 7.5% in the top ten. The source material was memory CD4+ T cells from blood. This chain connects TRBV7-2 to TRBJ2-2; possibly TRBD2 for D (5 bases). The source is an adult in good health and CMV-seronegative. CDR3 region: CASSSSTGLAQDGGELFF. As DNA, the CDR3 is TGTGCCAGCAGCTCCTCAACTGGACTGGCTCAGGATGGCGGGGAGCTGTTTTTT.